The 25 T cell receptor beta chains reported below all come from one sample, sequenced in a study of T-cell reconstitution after alpha-beta-depleted transplantation in children. As it was prepared, the TCRbeta library received unique molecular identifiers. TCRdb analysed the PCR reads with MiXCR anew, one entry per CDR3 protein. The sample yields 300,000 to 350,000 distinct CDR3 sequences, around 15% seen once. Material: PBMCs, mostly from graft donor cells, obtained 360 days after TCRalphabeta/CD19-depleted stem cell transplant. The source is a male patient aged 2 to 10 who had a stem cell transplant for acute lymphoblastic leukemia, so the T cells may come from the graft donor.

The chain links TRBV4-3 to TRBJ2-7; tentative D call: TRBD1 (5 bases). The V and J ends lost 0 bases and 3 bases respectively, with 12 bases between them. Germline CDR1 reads LGHNA; CDR2 reads YSLEER. The CDR3 spans 15 residues. The CDR3 DNA follows: TGCGCCAGCAGCCAAGACGGCAGGGCAAACTACGAGCAGTACTTC. Protein sequence: CASSQDGRANYEQYF.

This chain links TRBV27 with TRBJ2-1, with TRBD1 matching 8 bases. V was clipped by 4 bases and J by 3 bases; unmatched bases: 14. Germline CDR1 MNHEY, CDR2 SMNVEV (reference sequence). The CDR3 spans 18 residues. This CDR3 reads CASSSPAPRTGRYNEQFF. As DNA, the CDR3 is TGTGCCAGCAGTTCCCCGGCGCCGAGGACAGGGCGCTACAATGAGCAGTTCTTC.

The chain combines TRBV5-8 with TRBJ2-7; 7 bases align to TRBD2. The CDR3 extends over 15 amino acids. The J segment lost 5 bases and the V segment lost 2 bases, leaving 10 bases of the junction unmatched. The germline CDR1 and CDR2 sequences are SGHTS and YDEGEE. DNA of the CDR3: TGTGCCAGCAGCTTAGGAACGGGGGGAGGAAACGAGCAGTACTTC. Translated, it gives CASSLGTGGGNEQYF.

V is TRBV4-3 and J is TRBJ2-2, with D perhaps matching TRBD1 (6 bases). This CDR3 is built from 15 residues. Germline CDR1 is LGHNA and CDR2 is YSLEER. The V and J ends lost 3 bases and 5 bases respectively, with 13 bases between them. CDR3 sequence reads: CASSQDLQGTGELFF. The DNA of the CDR3 is TGCGCCAGCAGCCAGGACTTACAGGGTACCGGGGAGCTGTTTTTT.

This chain joins TRBV5-5 and TRBJ2-5, with TRBD1 identical over 8 bases. Germline V gene data show CDR1 as SGHKS and CDR2 as YYEKEE (reference sequence). The junction had 2 bases not matched to a gene; V was cut back by 6 bases and J by 4 bases. CDR3 size: 12 residues. The CDR3 bases are TGTGCCAGCAACGACAGGGGAGAGACCCAGTACTTC. It codes for CASNDRGETQYF.

V usage is TRBV7-3 and J usage is TRBJ2-1; 8 bases match TRBD2. Germline values: CDR1 SGHTA, CDR2 FQGTGA. With 5 bases clipped from V and 4 bases from J, the junction kept 7 bases outside the gene matches. This CDR3 region has 15 residues. CDR3 bases: TGTGCCAGCAGCCCCAGCGGGAGAGAATACAATGAGCAGTTCTTC. Amino acid sequence: CASSPSGREYNEQFF.

The gene calls are TRBV7-2 and TRBJ1-1, with D hard to call. This CDR3 is 14 amino acids long. In germline, CDR1 is SGHTA, CDR2 FQGNSA. V lost 3 bases to trimming and J lost 0 bases, with 8 bases between them. The CDR3 sequence: CASSFTWVNTEAFF. CDR3 nucleotides: TGTGCCAGCAGCTTTACATGGGTGAACACTGAAGCTTTCTTT.

CDR3 sequence reads: CATSRDPSAASGLQETQYF. CDR3 in DNA: TGTGCCACCAGCAGAGATCCGTCGGCCGCTAGCGGACTCCAAGAGACCCAGTACTTC. V and J are TRBV15 and TRBJ2-5; 7 nucleotides line up with TRBD2. Germline assignment: CDR1 LNHNV and CDR2 YYDKDF (reference sequence). The V and J ends lost 0 bases and 1 base, in that order; junction bases with no gene match: 14. This CDR3 comprises 19 residues.

In its sample, this clonotype was seen a few times. This rearrangement joins TRBV24-1 to TRBJ2-1; D perhaps matches TRBD1 (6 bases). The CDR3 sequence is 18 residues long. V was cut by 2 bases and J by 0 bases, with 16 bases left in between. From germline, CDR1 is KGHDR and CDR2 SFDVKD. The CDR3 nucleotides are TGTGCCACCAGTGATTCTGGAAGCAGGGGAAGCTCCTACAATGAGCAGTTCTTC. Translated: CATSDSGSRGSSYNEQFF.

This chain links TRBV4-3 with TRBJ1-1; TRBD1 matches 10 bases. The CDR3 contains 14 residues. J gave up 5 bases and V 5 bases, and 5 bases lay outside the gene matches. Germline CDR1 LGHNA, CDR2 YSLEER. CDR3 protein: CASSGRDRGTEAFF. CDR3 nucleotides: TGCGCCAGCAGCGGCCGGGACAGGGGTACTGAAGCTTTCTTT.

This chain uses TRBV18 with TRBJ1-2; weak D call: TRBD1 (5 bases). The germline CDR1 and CDR2 sequences are KGHSH and LQKENI. The germline V and J ends were trimmed by 3 bases and 2 bases, with 7 bases remaining between them. The CDR3 loop spans 13 amino acids. The CDR3 DNA reads as TGTGCCAGCTCACCCCGACAGAACTATGGCTACACCTTC. Translation gives CASSPRQNYGYTF.

The chain uses TRBV5-1 and TRBJ2-7, with 9 bases aligning to TRBD2. The CDR3 runs to 18 residues. V lost 1 base, J lost 5 bases, and 16 bases stayed unmatched. CDR1 and CDR2 (germline): SGHRS, YFSETQ. CDR3 nucleotides: TGCGCCAGCAGCTTGTTTCCCCATCGCCTAGCGGGATTGCACGAGCAGTACTTC. It yields the protein CASSLFPHRLAGLHEQYF.

This clonotype appeared a few times. J is TRBJ2-2 and V is TRBV6-5; no firm D call. Germline loops: CDR1 MNHEY, CDR2 SVGAGI. V gave up 1 base and J gave up 6 bases, with 3 bases separating them. The CDR3 is 12 residues long. CDR3 bases: TGTGCCAGCAGTTACTTTCCCGGGGAGCTGTTTTTT. Translated: CASSYFPGELFF.

In this sample, this clonotype turned up many times. This sequence joins TRBV7-2 and TRBJ1-1; a possible D gene is TRBD1 (5 bases). The CDR3 spans 15 residues. CDR1 is SGHTA and CDR2 is FQGNSA in the germline V gene. Trimming stripped 5 bases from V and 0 bases from J, with 13 bases between. CDR3 protein: CASSPWGGVNTEAFF. In DNA form, the CDR3 reads TGTGCCAGCAGCCCCTGGGGAGGGGTGAACACTGAAGCTTTCTTT.

This clonotype was observed a few times. The rearrangement uses TRBV7-3 and TRBJ2-5, with TRBD1 matching 11 bases. The CDR3 is 16 residues long. Germline V gene sequence: CDR1 SGHTA, CDR2 FQGTGA. V lost 5 bases to trimming and J lost 1 base; unmatched junction nucleotides: 6. The chain's CDR3 is CASSLGTGGVQETQYF. The CDR3, as DNA: TGTGCCAGCAGCCTAGGGACAGGGGGTGTCCAAGAGACCCAGTACTTC.

This clonotype was observed a few times. V and J are TRBV7-8 and TRBJ2-4, with 7 bases identical to TRBD1. With 1 base clipped from V and 13 bases from J, the junction kept 4 bases outside the gene matches. The CDR3 has 12 amino acids. Germline CDR1 reads SGHVS; CDR2 reads FQNEAQ. CDR3 bases: TGTGCCAGCAGCTTAGGGGACAGTGGCCAGTACTTC. Protein product: CASSLGDSGQYF.

This clonotype was counted between two and nine times. The chain recombines TRBV13 with TRBJ2-6; D is uncertain. V was clipped by 3 bases and J by 0 bases, with 9 bases between them. CDR1 and CDR2 from the germline V gene are PRHDT and FYEKMQ (reference sequence). The CDR3 covers 16 residues. The CDR3 nucleotides read TGTGCCAGCAGCTTTGGGATGGGCTCTGGGGCCAACGTCCTGACTTTC. Its protein product is CASSFGMGSGANVLTF.

The V gene is TRBV12-3 or TRBV12-4, the J gene TRBJ2-2; a possible D gene is TRBD1 (6 bases). The CDR3 loop spans 15 amino acids. V shed 3 bases and J shed 3 bases, with 11 bases lying between them. The CDR3 reads CASSFLQGYTGELFF. In DNA form, the CDR3 reads TGTGCCAGCAGTTTTCTACAGGGATACACCGGGGAGCTGTTTTTT.

This rearrangement joins TRBV4-3 to TRBJ2-1; D not certain. Per germline, CDR1 LGHNA and CDR2 YSLEER. This CDR3 spans 15 amino acids. The ends were cut back, 0 bases at V and 4 bases at J, with 10 bases in the middle. CDR3 bases: TGCGCCAGCAGCCAAGATCTCTTCTTATACAATGAGCAGTTCTTC. Translation gives CASSQDLFLYNEQFF.

This clonotype was seen many times. V gene TRBV18 combines with J gene TRBJ1-4; possible D gene TRBD1, 6 bases. The V gene's germline CDR1 is KGHSH and CDR2 LQKENI. V gave up 3 bases and J gave up 8 bases, with 16 bases separating them. This CDR3 contains 15 residues. CDR3 loop: CASSPPDSIGEKLFF. The DNA for the CDR3 is TGTGCCAGCTCACCCCCGGACAGTATTGGCGAAAAACTGTTTTTT.

The sample holds a few counts of this clonotype. CDR3: CASSPERGLPSYNEQFF. The CDR3 DNA follows: TGTGCCAGCAGCCCTGAGCGCGGGCTACCTTCCTACAATGAGCAGTTCTTC. The genes are TRBV14 and TRBJ2-1, with D possibly TRBD2 on 5 matching bases. V lost 4 bases to trimming and J lost 1 base, with 17 bases between them. CDR1 and CDR2 from the germline V gene are SGHDN and FVKESK. CDR3 length: 17 residues.

There are many counts of this clonotype. One end of the junction fails to match germline, which may point to a read error. The chain has TRBV7-7 and TRBJ2-2, with D maybe TRBD2 (5 bases). The CDR3 covers 13 residues. Germline CDR1 is SSHAT and CDR2 is FNYEAQ (reference sequence). The CDR3 loop reads CASSSDYTGELFF. The CDR3 DNA reads TGTGCTAGCAGCTCCGACTACACGGGGGAGCTGTTTTTT.

This clonotype occurred many times. The chain recombines TRBV24-1 with TRBJ2-6; D assignment may be TRBD1 or TRBD2 (6 bases each). The length of the CDR3 is 17 residues. V lost 6 bases to trimming and J lost 3 bases, with 17 bases between them. In germline, CDR1 is KGHDR, CDR2 SFDVKD. CDR3 nucleotide sequence: TGTGCCACCAGTTCAAACAGGGAGGTTTTTGGGGCCAACGTCCTGACTTTC. Translation: CATSSNREVFGANVLTF.

This clonotype has more than one count but fewer than ten. The rearrangement links TRBV5-1 to TRBJ1-1, with D perhaps TRBD1 (6 bases). CDR3 length: 13 residues. Germline CDR1 SGHRS, CDR2 YFSETQ. The germline V and J ends were trimmed by 5 bases and 3 bases, with 11 bases remaining between them. The CDR3 region is CASRGGGHTEAFF. The DNA of the CDR3 is TGCGCCAGCAGAGGAGGGGGGCACACTGAAGCTTTCTTT. The complete variable domain, with remaining parts taken from reference TRBV5-1 and TRBJ1-1, reads KAGVTQTPRYLIKTRGQQVTLSCSPISGHRSVSWYQQTPGQGLQFLFEYFSETQRNKGNFPGRFSGRQFSNSRSEMNVSTLELGDSALYLCASRGGGHTEAFFGQGTRLTVV.

This chain uses TRBV6-5 with TRBJ2-7; maybe TRBD1 (5 bases). Between the trimmed V and J ends, which lost 6 bases and 0 bases, there was a span of 12 bases. The CDR3 length is 14 residues. The germline V gene encodes CDR1 MNHEY and CDR2 SVGAGI. The DNA of the CDR3 is TGTGCCAGCAGCCGGCAGGGTGGCTCCTACGAGCAGTACTTC. Its translation is CASSRQGGSYEQYF.